Presented here are 8 T cell receptor beta chains from one specimen sequenced in a study of beta chain features in type 1 diabetes. Isolated RNA was reverse transcribed in full, so expressed TCRB transcripts were sequenced. TCRdb's table, derived via immunoSEQ multiplex PCR, lists solely in-frame clones and lacks some. The table shows some 230,000 clones, with over 7.5% occurring only once. Sequencing was carried out using naive CD4+ T cells from blood. These receptors were taken from a woman aged 18 to 35 in good health.

This sequence joins TRBV29-1 and TRBJ2-7; D is undetermined. The CDR3 runs to 12 residues. V dropped 3 bases and J dropped 7 bases, with 13 bases sitting between them. The germline V gene has CDR1 SQVTM and CDR2 ANQGSEA. The CDR3 loop reads CSVDVGAGEQYF. CDR3 coding DNA: TGCAGCGTTGACGTTGGAGCCGGAGAGCAGTACTTC.

The J gene is TRBJ2-3, the V gene TRBV6-5; 10 positions agree with TRBD2. This CDR3 comprises 13 residues. V was clipped by 9 bases and J by 1 base; unmatched bases: 1. Germline V gene data show CDR1 as MNHEY and CDR2 as SVGAGI. CDR3 sequence reads: CASTSGGTDTQYF. The CDR3 DNA reads TGTGCCAGTACTAGCGGGGGCACAGATACGCAGTATTTT.

This clone came up a few times. J is TRBJ2-3 and V is TRBV19; a weak D match, TRBD1 (5 bases). This CDR3 has 13 amino acids. The ends were cut back, 4 bases at V and 3 bases at J, with 8 bases in the middle. The germline CDR1 and CDR2 sequences are LNHDA and SQIVND (reference sequence). DNA for the CDR3: TGTGCCAGTAGTAAGACAGAGACAGATACGCAGTATTTT. Protein: CASSKTETDTQYF.

Only a few counts were recorded for this clone. This chain connects TRBV5-1 to TRBJ2-3, with 10 bases fitting TRBD2. Germline V CDR1 and CDR2: SGHRS, YFSETQ. This CDR3 has 18 amino acids. Trimming cost V 1 base and J 8 bases; bases outside gene matches: 16. The CDR3 protein is CASSLSSASGSGGGTQYF. The DNA of the CDR3 is TGCGCCAGCAGCTTGAGTTCGGCTAGCGGGAGTGGTGGCGGTACGCAGTATTTT.

Regarding this clone: Other nucleotide sequences from this sample produce the same CDR3. The rearrangement links TRBV6-5 to TRBJ2-7; 10 nucleotides agree with TRBD1. V was clipped by 2 bases and J by 4 bases; unmatched bases: 2. The CDR3 totals 14 residues. CDR1 and CDR2 (germline): MNHEY, SVGAGI. The chain's CDR3 is CASSYRDRGYEQYF. The CDR3 DNA follows: TGTGCCAGCAGTTACCGGGACAGGGGATACGAGCAGTACTTC.

This chain uses TRBV18 with TRBJ2-1, with D perhaps TRBD1 (7 bases). V was trimmed by 0 bases and J by 8 bases, leaving 20 bases between them. Germline values: CDR1 KGHSH, CDR2 LQKENI. The CDR3 runs to 17 residues. The CDR3 DNA sequence: TGTGCCAGCTCACCACCCCTTTTGGCAGGGGGAGGCGATGAGCAGTTCTTC. Amino acid sequence: CASSPPLLAGGGDEQFF.

This clone was recorded a few times. The gene calls are TRBV6-5 and TRBJ1-2; 10 bases are shared with TRBD1. The V gene end was trimmed by 6 bases and the J gene end by 4 bases; junction bases not matched to a gene: 8. This CDR3 spans 15 amino acids. Germline lookup yields CDR1 MNHEY and CDR2 SVGAGI. The CDR3 sequence is CASSPRQGAAYGYTF. CDR3 nucleotides: TGTGCCAGCAGCCCCAGACAGGGGGCGGCCTATGGCTACACCTTC.

The chain recombines TRBV27 with TRBJ2-2; TRBD2 agrees at 11 bases. Germline loops: CDR1 MNHEY, CDR2 SMNVEV (reference sequence). The CDR3 length is 16 residues. The V segment lost 5 bases and the J segment 5 bases; nucleotides outside the gene matches: 7. CDR3 amino acids: CASSGISGRGTGELFF. The CDR3, as DNA: TGTGCCAGCAGTGGTATTAGCGGGAGGGGTACCGGGGAGCTGTTTTTT.